This note documents a single T cell receptor (beta chain) sequence. The data stem from a study of blood T cell repertoires in COVID-19. Here immunoSEQ multiplex PCR was the method, and the copy in TCRdb shows in-frame clones only, minus some. The repertoire holds about 73,000 clones, about 86% seen once, with roughly 5% in the top ten. The CDR3 is 15 amino acids. Trimming pared 4 bases from V and 0 bases from J, leaving 13 bases between. Germline-derived CDR1 and CDR2 are SGHRS and YFSETQ. The sample was peripheral blood. The chain recombines TRBV5-1 with TRBJ2-5; D gene ambiguous. The sequence was collected from a man aged 50 or older with active COVID-19. The DNA of the CDR3 is TGCGCCAGCAGCCGACTGGAAGAGTACCAAGAGACCCAGTACTTC. Translating it yields CASSRLEEYQETQYF.